The 30 T cell receptor beta chains reported below all come from one sample, sequenced in a study of CD8+CD57+ T cells in acquired aplastic anemia. Patients picked for sequencing had shown CD8+CD57+ cell expansion detected by flow cytometry. TCR beta VDJ and CDR3 were profiled, and genomic DNA was the template. TCRdb re-called the reads through MiXCR, storing one row per CDR3 protein. The sample shows 300,000 or so distinct CDR3 sequences, under 65% of them seen only once. The sample consisted of sorted CD4+, CD8+, or CD8+CD57+ T cells (not recorded which) from PBMCs. These receptors were collected from a human donor with aplastic anemia.

This chain connects TRBV20-1 to TRBJ2-1, with 7 bases matching TRBD1. The trim removed 7 bases at V and 7 bases at J, leaving 10 bases unmatched. Germline V gives CDR1 DFQATT, CDR2 SNEGSKA (reference sequence). The CDR3 covers 13 residues. Written as DNA, the CDR3 is TGCAGTGTGCCGGACAGGCTCGGTAATGAGCAGTTCTTC. Protein: CSVPDRLGNEQFF.

The V gene is TRBV19, the J gene TRBJ1-2, with D uncertain. Germline values: CDR1 LNHDA, CDR2 SQIVND (reference sequence). V lost 3 bases and J 4 bases, leaving 6 bases between the germline ends. There are 12 residues in the CDR3. In DNA form, the CDR3 reads TGTGCCAGTAGTATTCCACGCTATGGCTACACCTTC. Translation gives CASSIPRYGYTF. The variable domain in full, with the rest retrieved from reference TRBV19 and TRBJ1-2, is DGGITQSPKYLFRKEGQNVTLSCEQNLNHDAMYWYRQDPGQGLRLIYYSQIVNDFQKGDIAEGYSVSREKKESFPLTVTSAQKNPTAFYLCASSIPRYGYTFGSGTRLTVV.

This sequence joins TRBV7-9 and TRBJ2-7; D could derive from TRBD1 or TRBD2 (6 bases each). Deletions cut 3 bases from V and 3 bases from J, with 15 bases between. Germline V gene data show CDR1 as SEHNR and CDR2 as FQNEAQ (reference sequence). This CDR3 spans 15 amino acids. CDR3: CASSFRDWGLYEQYF. In nucleotides, the CDR3 is TGTGCCAGCAGCTTTAGGGACTGGGGGCTCTACGAGCAGTACTTC. Based on the CDR3 plus reference TRBV7-9 and TRBJ2-7, the full variable domain is DTGVSQNPRHKITKRGQNVTFRCDPISEHNRLYWYRQTLGQGPEFLTYFQNEAQLEKSRLLSDRFSAERPKGSFSTLEIQRTEQGDSAMYLCASSFRDWGLYEQYFGPGTRLTVT.

This clonotype has more than one count but fewer than ten. The chain carries TRBV10-2 and TRBJ1-2; TRBD1 agrees at 7 bases. Germline V lookup: CDR1 WSHSY, CDR2 SAAADI. V lost 4 bases and J lost 2; bases outside the gene matches: 1. The CDR3 is 13 amino acids. CDR3 bases: TGCGCCAGCAGTGTGACAGGGAACTATGGCTACACCTTC. Its protein is CASSVTGNYGYTF.

The chain joins TRBV7-4 to TRBJ1-2, with 9 bases identical to TRBD1. Germline CDR1 reads SGHVT; CDR2 reads SQSDAQ. This CDR3 contains 14 residues. Germline trimming cut 4 bases from V and 12 bases from J; bases unmatched to any gene: 12. CDR3 region: CASSSIQGALGNTF. CDR3 bases: TGTGCCAGCAGCTCAATACAGGGGGCGCTAGGAAACACCTTC. Filled out from reference TRBV7-4 and TRBJ1-2, the complete variable domain reads GAGVSQSPRYKVAKRGRDVALRCDSISGHVTLYWYRQTLGQGSEVLTYSQSDAQRDKSGRPSGRFSAERPERSVSTLKIQRTEQGDSAVYLCASSSIQGALGNTFGSGTRLTVV.

The CDR3 loop is CASSSPTLYEQYF. The CDR3 nucleotides are TGTGCCAGCAGTTCCCCGACTCTATACGAGCAGTACTTC. This rearrangement joins TRBV2 to TRBJ2-7; no definite D call. CDR1 is SNHLY and CDR2 is FYNNEI in the germline V gene. The CDR3 sequence is 13 residues long. V was cut by 5 bases and J by 4 bases, with 12 bases left in between.

The sample holds many counts of this clonotype. The chain recombines TRBV5-1 with TRBJ1-2, with TRBD1 matching 7 bases. With V trimmed by 0 bases and J by 4 bases, 6 bases remained unmatched. Looked up from germline, CDR1 is SGHRS and CDR2 is YFSETQ. The CDR3 consists of 15 residues. For the CDR3, the DNA is TGCGCCAGCAGCTTGGCGGCAGGGGGGAGCTATGGCTACACCTTC. It codes for CASSLAAGGSYGYTF. Based on the CDR3 plus reference TRBV5-1 and TRBJ1-2, the full variable domain is KAGVTQTPRYLIKTRGQQVTLSCSPISGHRSVSWYQQTPGQGLQFLFEYFSETQRNKGNFPGRFSGRQFSNSRSEMNVSTLELGDSALYLCASSLAAGGSYGYTFGSGTRLTVV.

In its sample, this clonotype was seen many times. The chain links TRBV7-8 to TRBJ1-1; TRBD1 is a possible D gene (5 bases). CDR3 size: 14 residues. V dropped 0 bases and J dropped 11 bases, with 16 bases sitting between them. Germline CDR1 reads SGHVS; CDR2 reads FQNEAQ. The CDR3 protein is CASSLAADRRLAFF. Written as DNA, the CDR3 is TGTGCCAGCAGCTTAGCGGCTGACAGAAGGTTGGCTTTCTTT.

The V gene is TRBV19, the J gene TRBJ2-7, with TRBD1 as a possible D gene (6 bases). Germline V gene lookup returns CDR1 LNHDA and CDR2 SQIVND (reference sequence). This CDR3 region has 15 residues. The V and J ends lost 7 bases and 2 bases respectively, with 18 bases between them. For the CDR3, the DNA is TGTGCCAGTACCCCAGGGGTCTGGGGGACCTACGAGCAGTACTTC. Its translation: CASTPGVWGTYEQYF.

Many counts were recorded for this clonotype. The chain links TRBV15 to TRBJ1-4, with D hard to call. The germline V gene has CDR1 LNHNV and CDR2 YYDKDF (reference sequence). This CDR3 spans 16 amino acids. V shed 1 base and J shed 0 bases, with 9 bases lying between them. DNA of the CDR3: TGTGCCACCAGCAGAGGCCACGGGGCAACTAATGAAAAACTGTTTTTT. Protein: CATSRGHGATNEKLFF.

A single count supports this clonotype. One end of the junction fails to match germline, which may point to a read error. This sequence joins TRBV7-2 and TRBJ2-7, with D maybe TRBD1 (5 bases). The germline V gene encodes CDR1 SGHTA and CDR2 FQGNSA. The length of the CDR3 is 13 residues. CDR3 sequence reads: CASSSAGPNEQYF. The CDR3 region has the DNA TGCGCCAGCAGCTCAGCAGGGCCTAACGAGCAGTACTTC.

This chain links TRBV12-3 or TRBV12-4 with TRBJ1-1, with D maybe TRBD1 (5 bases). This CDR3 comprises 13 residues. V was shortened by 5 bases and J by 10 bases, with 17 bases between the two germline ends. The CDR3 nucleotides are TGTGCCAGCAGTGTCGACAGACCCCCGGGAGCTTTCTTT. Protein product: CASSVDRPPGAFF.

The chain links TRBV7-9 to TRBJ2-2; either TRBD1 or TRBD2 may fit D (7 bases each). V was shortened by 7 bases and J by 3 bases, with 21 bases between the two germline ends. This CDR3 has 17 residues. Germline V gives CDR1 SEHNR, CDR2 FQNEAQ (reference sequence). The CDR3 sequence is CASTLMTGRGYTGELFF. CDR3 in DNA: TGTGCCAGCACCTTGATGACAGGGAGGGGGTACACCGGGGAGCTGTTTTTT.

J is TRBJ1-2 and V is TRBV2; D might be TRBD1 (5 bases). V was cut by 7 bases and J by 4 bases, with 16 bases left in between. The CDR3 totals 14 residues. Germline V lookup: CDR1 SNHLY, CDR2 FYNNEI. CDR3 nucleotides: TGTGCCAGCAACGAAGGGGCAGGGATCTATGGCTACACCTTC. Encoded protein: CASNEGAGIYGYTF.

V and J are TRBV10-3 and TRBJ2-3; no clear D gene. V gave up 4 bases and J gave up 11 bases, with 10 bases separating them. This CDR3 has 11 residues. Germline loops: CDR1 ENHRY, CDR2 SYGVKD. DNA for the CDR3: TGTGCCATCAGTGGTATGATTGGGCAGTATTTT. It yields the protein CAISGMIGQYF.

V usage is TRBV2 and J usage is TRBJ2-3; the match to TRBD2 covers 7 bases. With V trimmed by 4 bases and J by 11 bases, 18 bases remained unmatched. Germline values: CDR1 SNHLY, CDR2 FYNNEI. This CDR3 contains 16 residues. The DNA for the CDR3 is TGTGCCAGCAGTGGCTCCGCGGGAGCTGTCGGCAATGAGCAGTATTTT. Its protein is CASSGSAGAVGNEQYF.

This sequence joins TRBV20-1 and TRBJ2-7, with 10 bases lining up with TRBD2. Per germline, CDR1 DFQATT and CDR2 SNEGSKA (reference sequence). This CDR3 region has 14 residues. V trimming: 8 bases; J trimming: 3 bases; junction bases outside the gene matches: 10. CDR3 nucleotides: TGCAGTCCTAAAGTAGCTAGCGGGGGCTACGAGCAGTACTTC. Encoded protein: CSPKVASGGYEQYF.

The genes are TRBV7-2 and TRBJ2-1; no firm D call. This CDR3 is 13 amino acids long. In germline, CDR1 is SGHTA, CDR2 FQGNSA. V was clipped by 6 bases and J by 6 bases, with 12 bases between them. The CDR3 here is CASSVGPANEQFF. CDR3 coding DNA: TGTGCCAGCAGTGTCGGACCCGCCAATGAGCAGTTCTTC.

This clonotype was observed many times. The V call is TRBV7-3, the J call TRBJ2-3; D ambiguous. V lost 0 bases and J lost 0, with 7 bases in between. This CDR3 has 15 residues. CDR1 SGHTA and CDR2 FQGTGA come from the germline V gene. CDR3 amino acids: CASSLTGLSTDTQYF. DNA of the CDR3: TGTGCCAGCAGCTTAACCGGGTTGAGCACAGATACGCAGTATTTT.

A remark on this clonotype: This clone may be a read error of a much larger clone one base away. This sequence joins TRBV2 and TRBJ2-5, with 11 bases fitting TRBD1. Germline CDR1 SNHLY, CDR2 FYNNEI. The CDR3 consists of 16 residues. Trimming at V came to 8 bases and at J to 7 bases, leaving 15 bases not matched to a gene. In DNA form, the CDR3 reads TGTGCCAGCTCACCACGGACAGGGGGCGCAGGGGGGACCCAGTACTTC. This encodes CASSPRTGGAGGTQYF.

V and J are TRBV3-1 and TRBJ1-2; a possible D gene is TRBD1 (6 bases). The germline V and J ends were trimmed by 3 bases and 1 base, with 12 bases remaining between them. The CDR3 has 15 residues. Germline CDR1 reads LGHDT; CDR2 reads YNNKEL (reference sequence). The CDR3 spells CASSHPDSFNYGYTF. The CDR3 bases are TGTGCCAGCAGCCACCCGGACAGTTTTAACTATGGCTACACCTTC.

Ten or more counts support this clonotype. This chain joins TRBV6-1 and TRBJ2-7; no clear D. The V end was cut by 5 bases, the J end by 5 bases, with 7 bases between. This CDR3 comprises 11 residues. From germline, CDR1 is MNHNS and CDR2 SASEGT. The CDR3 nucleotides read TGTGCCAGCAGTCCCCTAGACGAGCAGTACTTC. This encodes CASSPLDEQYF.

This clonotype has a count of ten or more. The CDR3 sequence is CASSERQGMNTEAFF. Here the CDR3 DNA reads TGTGCCAGCAGTGAGCGACAGGGAATGAACACTGAAGCTTTCTTT. The rearrangement uses TRBV6-1 and TRBJ1-1; 7 bases align to TRBD1. With 3 bases clipped from V and 0 bases from J, the junction kept 4 bases outside the gene matches. The length of the CDR3 is 15 residues. Germline loops: CDR1 MNHNS, CDR2 SASEGT.

V is TRBV7-2 and J is TRBJ2-7, with 7 positions matching TRBD1. This CDR3 is 13 amino acids long. The V gene end was trimmed by 8 bases and the J gene end by 7 bases; junction bases not matched to a gene: 11. CDR1 and CDR2 (germline): SGHTA, FQGNSA. CDR3 in DNA: TGTGCCAGCTCCGGACAGCAACAGGGGGAGCAGTACTTC. This encodes CASSGQQQGEQYF.

The sample holds a few counts of this clonotype. The V call is TRBV12-3 or TRBV12-4, the J call TRBJ2-1; 8 bases agree with TRBD1. The CDR3 runs to 15 residues. With V trimmed by 2 bases and J by 8 bases, 8 bases remained unmatched. The CDR3: CASSLLPTGVYEQFF. The CDR3 region has the DNA TGTGCCAGCAGTTTACTCCCGACAGGGGTTTATGAGCAGTTCTTC.

There are many counts of this clonotype. The chain is built from TRBV5-5 and TRBJ2-2; D is unresolved. Between the trimmed V and J ends, which lost 0 bases and 2 bases, there was a span of 17 bases. Germline lookup yields CDR1 SGHKS and CDR2 YYEKEE (reference sequence). The CDR3 sequence is 18 residues long. The CDR3: CASSLAGGHLLNTGELFF. Written as DNA, the CDR3 is TGTGCCAGCAGCTTGGCCGGTGGGCATCTCCTCAACACCGGGGAGCTGTTTTTT.

CDR3 nucleotides: TGCAGCGTTGACGCCCCCAATGAGCAGTTCTTC. Its protein is CSVDAPNEQFF. The V call is TRBV29-1, the J call TRBJ2-1; no firm D call. The CDR3 runs to 11 residues. CDR1 and CDR2 (germline): SQVTM, ANQGSEA. Trimming removed 3 bases at V and 6 bases at J, with 6 bases between.

This clonotype was detected many times. The rearrangement uses TRBV19 and TRBJ1-5; TRBD1 matches at 7 bases. The CDR3 spans 14 residues. The V gene end was trimmed by 7 bases and the J gene end by 7 bases; junction bases not matched to a gene: 10. CDR1 is LNHDA and CDR2 is SQIVND in the germline V gene (reference sequence). CDR3 DNA: TGTGCCAGTACCCATGGACAGGAGAGGCAGCCCCAGCATTTT. It encodes CASTHGQERQPQHF.

This chain links TRBV24-1 with TRBJ2-1; 7 bases are a match to TRBD1. This CDR3 is 14 amino acids long. Trimming removed 3 bases from V and 9 bases from J; junction bases left unmatched: 7. CDR1 is KGHDR and CDR2 is SFDVKD in the germline V gene. The CDR3 coding sequence is TGTGCCACCAGTGATCCCGACAGGGTTCGTGAGCAGTTCTTC. Protein: CATSDPDRVREQFF.

This clonotype was recorded at least ten times. V is TRBV6-4 and J is TRBJ2-1, with D possibly called TRBD1 or TRBD2 (5 bases each). Trimming left V 8 bases short and J 5 bases short, with 13 bases between. Germline V lookup: CDR1 MRHNA, CDR2 SNTAGT. CDR3 length: 13 amino acids. The CDR3: CASRDGWNNEQFF. CDR3 bases: TGTGCCAGCCGGGACGGCTGGAACAATGAGCAGTTCTTC.